The present TCR beta chain was sequenced within a study of read filtering for tumor transcriptome and immune sequencing. Looking at the study overall: Whole-transcriptome libraries were prepared after DNase treatment. RNA-seq yielded only about 75 to 1273 TCR reads, IR-seq about 4 to 10.27 million.

Molecular barcoded adaptors covering alpha/delta and beta/gamma chains were used on around 400 ng RNA. Each CDR3 protein gets one entry after TCRdb re-called the reads with MiXCR. The data hold approximately 58,000 distinct CDR3 sequences, with less than 25% observed a single time. Concerning this clonotype: The antigen is undetermined.

Study-level results: IR-seq and RNA-seq agreed better without single-read clonotypes.

Trimming took 6 bases from V and 2 from J; bases not matched to a gene: 8. The length of the CDR3 is 17 residues. Germline lookup yields CDR1 SGHTA and CDR2 FQGTGA. The chain links TRBV7-3 to TRBJ2-1; 12 bases match TRBD2. This receptor was obtained from a donor aged 40 or over with multiple myeloma. The specimen was a population of CD138-negative cells sorted from bone marrow. The CDR3 DNA sequence: TGTGCCAGCAGTCGGACTAGCGGGGCCGGGACCTACAATGAGCAGTTCTTC. Translation: CASSRTSGAGTYNEQFF. The full variable domain, rest sourced from reference TRBV7-3 and TRBJ2-1, is GAGVSQTPSNKVTEKGKYVELRCDPISGHTALYWYRQSLGQGPEFLIYFQGTGAADDSGLPNDRFFAVRPEGSVSTLKIQRTERGDSAVYLCASSRTSGAGTYNEQFFGPGTRLTVL.